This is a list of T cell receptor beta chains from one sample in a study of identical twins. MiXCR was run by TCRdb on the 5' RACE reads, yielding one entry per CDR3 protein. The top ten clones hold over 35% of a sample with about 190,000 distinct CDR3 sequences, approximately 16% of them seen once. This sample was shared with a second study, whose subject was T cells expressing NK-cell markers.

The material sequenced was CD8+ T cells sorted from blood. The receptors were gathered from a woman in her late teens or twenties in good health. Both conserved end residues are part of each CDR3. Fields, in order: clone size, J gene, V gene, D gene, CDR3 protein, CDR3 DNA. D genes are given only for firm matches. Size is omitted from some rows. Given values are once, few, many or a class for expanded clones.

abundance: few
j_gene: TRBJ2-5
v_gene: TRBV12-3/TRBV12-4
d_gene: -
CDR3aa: CASSSRLGEGVETQYF
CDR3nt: TGTGCCAGCAGTTCCCGACTTGGTGAGGGGGTAGAGACCCAGTACTTC

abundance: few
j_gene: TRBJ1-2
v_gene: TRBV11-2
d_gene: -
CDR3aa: CASSSEFPGAGYGYTF
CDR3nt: TGTGCCAGCAGCTCAGAGTTCCCGGGGGCGGGATATGGCTACACCTTC

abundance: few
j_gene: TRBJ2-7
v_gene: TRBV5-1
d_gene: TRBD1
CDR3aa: CASSLGTGMPYEQYF
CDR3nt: TGCGCCAGCAGCTTGGGGACAGGGATGCCCTACGAGCAGTACTTC

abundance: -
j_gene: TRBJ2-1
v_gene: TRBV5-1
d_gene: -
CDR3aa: CASSISASSYNEQFF
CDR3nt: TGCGCCAGCAGCATTAGCGCAAGCTCCTACAATGAGCAGTTCTTC

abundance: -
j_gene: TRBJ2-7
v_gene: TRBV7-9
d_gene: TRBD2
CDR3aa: CAASSGSHDEQYF
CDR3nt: TGTGCCGCCTCTAGCGGGAGTCATGACGAGCAGTACTTC

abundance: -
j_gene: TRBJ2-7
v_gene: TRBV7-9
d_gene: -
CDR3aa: CASSPQGNEQYF
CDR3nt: TGTGCCAGCAGCCCCCAAGGGAACGAGCAGTACTTC

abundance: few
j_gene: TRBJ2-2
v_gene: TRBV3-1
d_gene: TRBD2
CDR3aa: CASCQELRLAGYTGELFF
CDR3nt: TGTGCCTCCTGCCAAGAGCTCCGACTAGCGGGCTACACCGGGGAGCTGTTTTTT

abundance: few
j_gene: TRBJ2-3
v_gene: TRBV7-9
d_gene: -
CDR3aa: CASSPPGSGTDTQYF
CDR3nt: TGTGCCAGCAGCCCCCCGGGCAGTGGCACAGATACGCAGTATTTT

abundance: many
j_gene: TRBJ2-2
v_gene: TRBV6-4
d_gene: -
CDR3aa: CASSAGDTGELFF
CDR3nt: TGTGCCAGCAGTGCGGGAGACACCGGGGAGCTGTTTTTT

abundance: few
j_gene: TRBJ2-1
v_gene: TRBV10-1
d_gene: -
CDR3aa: CASMEDRTVGYNEQFF
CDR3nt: TGCGCCAGCATGGAAGATCGGACAGTTGGTTACAATGAGCAGTTCTTC

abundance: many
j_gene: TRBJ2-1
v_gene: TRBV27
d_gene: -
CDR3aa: CASSFQGIYNEQFF
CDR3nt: TGTGCCAGCAGTTTCCAGGGGATTTACAATGAGCAGTTCTTC

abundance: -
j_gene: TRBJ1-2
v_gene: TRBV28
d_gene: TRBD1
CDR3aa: CASTSGTGIGYTF
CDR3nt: TGTGCCAGCACCTCCGGGACAGGAATTGGCTACACCTTC

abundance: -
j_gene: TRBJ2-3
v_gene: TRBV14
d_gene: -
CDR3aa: CASSQALSGETLGPDTQYF
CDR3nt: TGTGCCAGCAGCCAAGCCCTTAGTGGCGAGACTTTGGGCCCAGATACGCAGTATTTT

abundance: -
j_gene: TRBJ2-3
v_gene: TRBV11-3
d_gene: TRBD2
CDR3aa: CASSPRDSGGTDTQYF
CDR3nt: TGTGCCAGCAGCCCCCGAGATTCGGGGGGGACAGATACGCAGTATTTT

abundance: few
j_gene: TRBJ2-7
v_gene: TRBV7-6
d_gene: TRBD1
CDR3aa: CASSVGAGGSYEQYF
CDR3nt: TGTGCCAGCAGCGTAGGGGCAGGGGGCAGCTACGAGCAGTACTTC

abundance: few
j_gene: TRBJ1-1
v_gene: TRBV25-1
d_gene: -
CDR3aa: CASSEYMLGGTEAFF
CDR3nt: TGTGCCAGCAGTGAATATATGCTGGGGGGCACTGAAGCTTTCTTT

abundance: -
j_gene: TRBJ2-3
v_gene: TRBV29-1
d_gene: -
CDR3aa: CSVDGWRGNTDTQYF
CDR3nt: TGCAGCGTTGATGGGTGGAGGGGGAACACAGATACGCAGTATTTT

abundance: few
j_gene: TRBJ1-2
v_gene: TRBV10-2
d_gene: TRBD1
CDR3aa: CASNLQTGGELYGYTF
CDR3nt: TGCGCCAGCAACCTTCAAACAGGGGGCGAACTCTATGGCTACACCTTC

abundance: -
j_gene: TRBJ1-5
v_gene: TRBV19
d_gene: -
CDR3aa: CASSIGVSGQPQHF
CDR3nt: TGTGCCAGTAGTATAGGTGTATCAGGACAGCCCCAGCATTTT

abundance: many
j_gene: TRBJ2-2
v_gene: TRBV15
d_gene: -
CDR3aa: CATSEGLSAGELFF
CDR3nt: TGTGCCACCAGCGAGGGGTTAAGTGCCGGGGAGCTGTTTTTT

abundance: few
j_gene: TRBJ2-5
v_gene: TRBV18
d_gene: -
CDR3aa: CASSPTGYNRPRAQYF
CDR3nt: TGTGCCAGCTCACCAACTGGTTATAACCGACCCCGAGCCCAGTACTTC

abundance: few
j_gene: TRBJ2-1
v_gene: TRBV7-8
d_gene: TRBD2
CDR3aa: CASSWMTSGGRNEQFF
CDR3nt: TGTGCCAGCAGCTGGATGACTAGCGGGGGCCGGAATGAGCAGTTCTTC

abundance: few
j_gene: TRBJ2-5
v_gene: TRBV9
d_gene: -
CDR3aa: CASSVSGVKEETQYF
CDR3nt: TGTGCCAGCAGCGTCTCCGGGGTCAAGGAAGAGACCCAGTACTTC